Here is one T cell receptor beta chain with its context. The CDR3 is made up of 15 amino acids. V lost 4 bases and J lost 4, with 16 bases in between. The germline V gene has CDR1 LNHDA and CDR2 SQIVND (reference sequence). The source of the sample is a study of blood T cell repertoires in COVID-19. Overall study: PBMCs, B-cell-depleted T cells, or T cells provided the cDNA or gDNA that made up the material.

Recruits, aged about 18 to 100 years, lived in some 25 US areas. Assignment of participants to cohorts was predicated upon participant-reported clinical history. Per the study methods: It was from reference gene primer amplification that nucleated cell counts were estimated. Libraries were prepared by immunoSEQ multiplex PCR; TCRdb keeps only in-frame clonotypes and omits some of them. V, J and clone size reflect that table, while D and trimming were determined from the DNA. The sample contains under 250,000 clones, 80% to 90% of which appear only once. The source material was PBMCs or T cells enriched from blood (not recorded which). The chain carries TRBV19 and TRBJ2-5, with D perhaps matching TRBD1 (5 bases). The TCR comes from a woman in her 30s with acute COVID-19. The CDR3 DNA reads TGTGCCAGTAGTACCGCCAGGGTGGTGGGAGAGACCCAGTACTTC. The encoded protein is CASSTARVVGETQYF.